Below, 15 T cell receptor beta chains from the same sample are listed, as sequenced in a study of tumor-infiltrating lymphocytes in primary liver carcinoma. Out of unsorted whole blood came the blood RNA, and germline DNA was extracted as well. Starting material of about 0.45 ug total RNA yielded TCR beta cDNA via a constant-region primer. Slightly modified ARM-PCR with three nested multiplex PCR rounds yielded TCR beta libraries. The two initial PCR rounds, nine to eleven cycles each, used TRBV1-TRBV30 forward and C-beta reverse primers. TCRdb reprocessed the multiplex PCR reads with MiXCR, giving one entry per CDR3 protein. The top ten clones hold 5.5% to 7% of a sample with 300,000 to 350,000 distinct CDR3 sequences, about 65% of them seen once. Material for sequencing was peripheral blood. All receptors derive from a man between 35 and 55 years old with primary liver carcinoma and hepatitis B virus infection.

About this clonotype: An end of the junction does not agree with germline; a read error may underlie this. V usage is TRBV6-6 and J usage is TRBJ2-6; maybe TRBD1 (5 bases). The germline V gene encodes CDR1 MNHNY and CDR2 SVGAGI (reference sequence). This CDR3 is built from 17 residues. CDR3 sequence reads: CASSFPAGSSGANLLTF. CDR3 nucleotides: TGTGCCAGCAGTTTCCCAGCAGGCAGTTCTGGGGCCAACCTCCTGACTTTC.

With regard to this clonotype: This could be a read error, since a much larger clone is one nucleotide away. The chain is built from TRBV5-6 and TRBJ2-3; D ambiguous. V shed 4 bases and J shed 3 bases, with 18 bases lying between them. Germline CDR1 and CDR2: SGHDT and YYEEEE. This CDR3 contains 16 residues. CDR3 residues: CASSPLALPRTDTQYF. The CDR3 bases are TGTGCCAGCAGCCCCCTTGCACTCCCGCGAACAGATACGCAGTATTTT.

The chain carries TRBV28 and TRBJ2-3, with 14 bases identical to TRBD2. The V gene end was trimmed by 6 bases and the J gene end by 5 bases; junction bases not matched to a gene: 7. The CDR3 length is 16 residues. The germline CDR1 and CDR2 sequences are MDHEN and SYDVKM. CDR3 coding DNA: TGTGCCAGCAGCTTTGGGACTAGCGGGAGCGGAGATACGCAGTATTTT. Protein sequence: CASSFGTSGSGDTQYF.

The sample holds many counts of this clonotype. CDR3 loop: CASSLRQQETQYF. CDR3 coding DNA: TGTGCCAGCAGTTTACGACAGCAAGAGACCCAGTACTTC. This rearrangement joins TRBV12-3 or TRBV12-4 to TRBJ2-5; possibly TRBD1 for D (5 bases). The CDR3 length is 13 residues. Trimming pared 2 bases from V and 2 bases from J, leaving 6 bases between.

The chain links TRBV30 to TRBJ2-1, with 8 bases matching TRBD2. The CDR3 is 13 residues long. V dropped 5 bases and J dropped 6; count of bases not matched to a gene: 6. CDR1 is GTSNPN, CDR2 SVGIG, per germline (reference sequence). The DNA of the CDR3 is TGTGCCTGGGGGGGGACTAGGGGCAATGAGCAGTTCTTC. Translated: CAWGGTRGNEQFF.

Comments on this clonotype: One end of the junction varies from germline; a read error may be responsible. This rearrangement joins TRBV4-2 to TRBJ2-2; no definite D call. The CDR3 extends over 18 amino acids. Germline CDR1 LGHNA, CDR2 YNFKEQ. This chain's CDR3 is CASIQDSIRSAAHGELFF. CDR3 in DNA: TGTGCCAGCATCCAAGATTCGATTAGGTCCGCGGCGCACGGGGAGCTGTTTTTT.

V usage is TRBV24-1 and J usage is TRBJ2-1; D may be TRBD1 (6 bases). Germline lookup yields CDR1 KGHDR and CDR2 SFDVKD. The V end was cut by 2 bases, the J end by 4 bases, with 14 bases between. CDR3 length equals 16 residues. The CDR3 sequence: CATSDSAGTSYNEQFF. CDR3 DNA: TGTGCCACCAGTGATTCCGCCGGGACAAGTTACAATGAGCAGTTCTTC.

The chain has TRBV7-9 and TRBJ2-5; D is unclear. V lost 1 base and J 6 bases, leaving 12 bases between the germline ends. The germline CDR1 and CDR2 sequences are SEHNR and FQNEAQ (reference sequence). The CDR3 length is 14 residues. Here the CDR3 reads CASSLDTAGKTQYF. Here the CDR3 DNA reads TGTGCCAGCAGCTTAGATACGGCAGGAAAGACCCAGTACTTC.

A remark on this clonotype: A much larger clonotype is one base distant, so this may be a read error. V gene TRBV6-5 combines with J gene TRBJ2-1, with 8 positions matching TRBD2. V was pared by 8 bases and J by 0 bases, with 12 bases of the junction left unmatched. The CDR3 is 17 amino acids. CDR1 is MNHEY and CDR2 is SVGAGI in the germline V gene. In DNA form, the CDR3 reads TGTGCCAGCTGTTCGAGACTAGCGACGAGCTCCTACAATGAGCAGTTCTTC. Its translation: CASCSRLATSSYNEQFF.

With regard to this clonotype: An end of the junction differs from the germline gene, which may be a read error. The chain combines TRBV12-3 or TRBV12-4 with TRBJ1-1, with D unresolved. The CDR3 has 13 residues. The CDR3 sequence: CASSSAGNIEAFF. CDR3 coding DNA: TGTGCCAGCAGTTCTGCCGGGAACATTGAAGCTTTCTTT.

Worth noting for this clonotype: One junction end disagrees with the germline gene, perhaps due to a read error. V is TRBV11-3 and J is TRBJ2-1, with no clear D. Germline values: CDR1 SGHNT, CDR2 YENEEA. This CDR3 is built from 13 residues. The CDR3 spells CASSSIDHNERFF. The CDR3 DNA is TGTGCCAGCAGCTCAATCGACCACAATGAGCGGTTCTTC.

Concerning this clonotype itself: A much larger clone lies a single base off, so this may be a read error. The gene calls are TRBV6-5 and TRBJ2-1; 7 positions match TRBD2. CDR1 and CDR2 (germline): MNHEY, SVGAGI. The CDR3 totals 16 residues. After removal of 5 bases from V and 1 base from J, the junction contained 8 bases not matched to a gene. CDR3: CASSREAFRSYNEQFF. The CDR3 nucleotides are TGTGCCAGCAGTCGGGAGGCCTTCAGGTCCTACAATGAGCAGTTCTTC.

This clonotype showed up just a few times. This chain connects TRBV6-5 to TRBJ1-6, with 9 positions matching TRBD1. This CDR3 is 15 amino acids long. V shed 4 bases and J 4 bases; nucleotides not matched to a gene: 2. Germline CDR1 is MNHEY and CDR2 is SVGAGI. CDR3 sequence (DNA): TGTGCCAGCAGTTCGGACAGGGGATATAATTCACCCCTCCACTTT. Residues: CASSSDRGYNSPLHF.

As concerns this clonotype: At one of its ends the junction is not consistent with the germline gene, which may arise from a read error. The V and J genes are TRBV4-1 and TRBJ1-2; D remains unclear. CDR3 length: 14 residues. From germline, CDR1 is MGHRA and CDR2 YSYEKL. As DNA, the CDR3 is TGCGCCAGCAACCAAGATTACAGAGACTATGACTATACATTC. Translation: CASNQDYRDYDYTF.

As to this clonotype: The junction departs from germline at one end; a sequencing error may be responsible. This chain links TRBV5-5 with TRBJ1-5; D gene uncertain. Looked up from germline, CDR1 is SGHKS and CDR2 is YYEKEE (reference sequence). The CDR3 runs 13 residues. CDR3 DNA: TGTGCCAGCAGCTTGGGGGCGGAACAGCCCCGGCATTTT. Its translation: CASSLGAEQPRHF.